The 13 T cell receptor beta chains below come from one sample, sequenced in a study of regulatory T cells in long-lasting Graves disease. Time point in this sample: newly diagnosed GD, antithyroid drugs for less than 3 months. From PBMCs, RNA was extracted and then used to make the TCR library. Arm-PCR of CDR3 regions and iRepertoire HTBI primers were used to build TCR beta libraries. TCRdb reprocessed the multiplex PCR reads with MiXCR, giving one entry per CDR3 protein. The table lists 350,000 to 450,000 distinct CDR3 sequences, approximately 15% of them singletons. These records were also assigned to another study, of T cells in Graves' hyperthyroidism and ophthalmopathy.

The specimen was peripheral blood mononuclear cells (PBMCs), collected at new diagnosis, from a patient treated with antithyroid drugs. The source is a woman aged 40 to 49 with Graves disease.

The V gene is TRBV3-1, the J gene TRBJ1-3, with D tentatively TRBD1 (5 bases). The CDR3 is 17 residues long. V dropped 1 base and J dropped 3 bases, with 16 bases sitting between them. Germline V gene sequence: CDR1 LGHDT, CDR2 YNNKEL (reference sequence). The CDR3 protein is CASSQVFPGRDGNTIYF. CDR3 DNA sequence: TGTGCCAGCAGCCAAGTCTTCCCAGGGAGGGATGGAAACACCATATATTTT.

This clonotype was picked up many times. The CDR3 DNA reads as TGCGCCAGCAGTGACCCTATAGCGGGAGTCTACTACGAGCAGTACTTC. Its translation: CASSDPIAGVYYEQYF. J is TRBJ2-7 and V is TRBV10-2; 9 bases are shared with TRBD2. The trim removed 3 bases at V and 3 bases at J, leaving 9 bases unmatched. The CDR3 has 16 amino acids. Germline lookup yields CDR1 WSHSY and CDR2 SAAADI.

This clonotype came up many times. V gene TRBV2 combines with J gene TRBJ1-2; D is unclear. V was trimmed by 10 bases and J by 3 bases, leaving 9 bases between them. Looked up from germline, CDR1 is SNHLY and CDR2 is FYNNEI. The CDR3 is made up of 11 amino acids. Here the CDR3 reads CANRGHYGYTF. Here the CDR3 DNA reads TGTGCCAACCGGGGTCACTATGGCTACACCTTC.

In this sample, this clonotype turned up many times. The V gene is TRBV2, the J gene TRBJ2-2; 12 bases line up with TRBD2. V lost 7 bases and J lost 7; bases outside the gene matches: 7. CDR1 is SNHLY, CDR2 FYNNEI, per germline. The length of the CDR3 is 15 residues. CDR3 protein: CASKDGLAGSGELFF. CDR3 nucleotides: TGTGCCAGCAAAGACGGACTAGCGGGAAGCGGGGAGCTGTTTTTT.

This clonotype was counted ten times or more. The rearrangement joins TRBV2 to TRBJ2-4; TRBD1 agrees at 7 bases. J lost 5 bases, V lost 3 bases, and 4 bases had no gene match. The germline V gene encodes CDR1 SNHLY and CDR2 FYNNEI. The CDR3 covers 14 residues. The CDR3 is CASSDRTGENIQYF. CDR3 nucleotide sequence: TGTGCCAGCAGTGACCGGACAGGAGAAAACATTCAGTACTTC.

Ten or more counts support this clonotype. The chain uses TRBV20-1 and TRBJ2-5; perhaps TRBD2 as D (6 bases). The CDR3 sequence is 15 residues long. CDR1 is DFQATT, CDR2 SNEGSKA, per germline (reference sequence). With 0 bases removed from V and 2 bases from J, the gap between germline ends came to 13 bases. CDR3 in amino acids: CSARELAGIQETQYF. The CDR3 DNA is TGCAGTGCTAGAGAGTTGGCGGGGATACAAGAGACCCAGTACTTC.

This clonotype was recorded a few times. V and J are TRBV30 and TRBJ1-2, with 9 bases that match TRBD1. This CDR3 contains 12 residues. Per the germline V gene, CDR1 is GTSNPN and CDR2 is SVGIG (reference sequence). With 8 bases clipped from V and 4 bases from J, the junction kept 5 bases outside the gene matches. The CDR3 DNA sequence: TGTGCCAGGGGACAGGGCCCCTATGGCTACACCTTC. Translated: CARGQGPYGYTF.

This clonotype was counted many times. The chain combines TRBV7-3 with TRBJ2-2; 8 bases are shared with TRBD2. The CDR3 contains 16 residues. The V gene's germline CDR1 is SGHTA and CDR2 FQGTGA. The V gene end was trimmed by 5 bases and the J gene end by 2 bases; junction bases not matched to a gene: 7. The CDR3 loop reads CASSPWLAGNTGELFF. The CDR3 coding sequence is TGTGCCAGCAGCCCCTGGCTAGCGGGTAACACCGGGGAGCTGTTTTTT.

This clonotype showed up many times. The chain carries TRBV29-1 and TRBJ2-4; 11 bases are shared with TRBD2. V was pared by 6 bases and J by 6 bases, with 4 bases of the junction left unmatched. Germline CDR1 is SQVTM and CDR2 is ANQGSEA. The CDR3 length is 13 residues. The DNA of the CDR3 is TGCAGCGTACCCGGGACTAGCGGAAACATTCAGTACTTC. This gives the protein CSVPGTSGNIQYF.

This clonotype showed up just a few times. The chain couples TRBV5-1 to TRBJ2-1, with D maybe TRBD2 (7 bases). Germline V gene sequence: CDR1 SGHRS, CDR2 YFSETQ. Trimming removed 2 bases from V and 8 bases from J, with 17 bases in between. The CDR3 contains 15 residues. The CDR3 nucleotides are TGCGCCAGCAGCTTTGGTCCAGGGAGGGGGGATGAGCAGTTCTTC. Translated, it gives CASSFGPGRGDEQFF.

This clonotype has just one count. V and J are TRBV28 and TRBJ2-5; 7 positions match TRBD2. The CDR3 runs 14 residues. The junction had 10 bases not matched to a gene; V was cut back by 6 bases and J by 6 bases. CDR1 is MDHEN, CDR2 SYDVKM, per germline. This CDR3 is CASRDLAEQKTQYF. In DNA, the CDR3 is TGTGCCAGCAGGGACCTAGCGGAGCAAAAGACCCAGTACTTC.

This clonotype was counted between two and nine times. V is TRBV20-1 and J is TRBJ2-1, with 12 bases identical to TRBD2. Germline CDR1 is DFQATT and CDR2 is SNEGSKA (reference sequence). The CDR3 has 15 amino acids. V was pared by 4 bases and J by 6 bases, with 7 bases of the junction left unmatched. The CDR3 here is CSATLAGGRINEQFF. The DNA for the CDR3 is TGCAGTGCTACCCTAGCGGGAGGGCGAATCAATGAGCAGTTCTTC.

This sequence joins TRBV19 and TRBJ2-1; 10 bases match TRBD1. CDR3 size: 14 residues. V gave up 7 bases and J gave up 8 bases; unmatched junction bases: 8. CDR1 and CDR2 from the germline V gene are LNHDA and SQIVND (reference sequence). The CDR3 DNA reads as TGTGCCAGTACCACGGACAGGGGGAGTGATGAGCAGTTCTTC. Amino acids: CASTTDRGSDEQFF.